A selection of T cell receptor beta chains follows, all from one sample in a study of blood T cells in healthy people across ages. TCRdb called the 5' RACE reads again in MiXCR, with one record for every CDR3 protein. This table holds hundreds of thousands of distinct CDR3 sequences, over 20% found once. The sample comprised blood. The receptors derive from a man between 65 and 79 years old in good health. Both conserved end residues are part of each CDR3. A D gene is named only where the DNA matches it firmly. Some rows have no size entry. The others give once, few or many, or a class for an expanded clone.

D,size,V,length,J,DNA,CDR3
NA,few,TRBV19,15,TRBJ2-3,TGTGCCAGTAGTATAGCGGCAGGCCCCGGAGATACGCAGTATTTT,CASSIAAGPGDTQYF
NA,NA,TRBV7-9,15,TRBJ1-4,TGTGCCAGCAGCTCCGAACGGGGCTTTAATGAAAAACTGTTTTTT,CASSSERGFNEKLFF
TRBD1,NA,TRBV5-1,14,TRBJ2-7,TGCGCCAGCAGCTTGTTTGGACAGGCCTACGAGCAGTACTTC,CASSLFGQAYEQYF
TRBD1,many,TRBV27,16,TRBJ1-4,TGTGCCAGCAGTAAACTCACAGGGGGGAGTGGTGAAAAACTGTTTTTT,CASSKLTGGSGEKLFF
TRBD1,few,TRBV5-5,14,TRBJ1-4,TGTGCCAGCAGCTTGGATGGACAGGTGGAAAAACTGTTTTTT,CASSLDGQVEKLFF
TRBD2,few,TRBV13,16,TRBJ2-1,TGTGCCAGCAGCTCCACTAGCGCCAGCTCCTACAATGAGCAGTTCTTC,CASSSTSASSYNEQFF
NA,NA,TRBV27,14,TRBJ1-1,TGTGCCAGCAGTTGGGGCGTTATGAACACTGAAGCTTTCTTT,CASSWGVMNTEAFF
NA,few,TRBV2,18,TRBJ2-3,TGTGCCAGCAGTGAAGTGGGGGTTGGCAGGGCCACCACAGATACGCAGTATTTT,CASSEVGVGRATTDTQYF
NA,few,TRBV20-1,12,TRBJ2-3,TGCAGTGCCCAGGAGGGCACAGATACGCAGTATTTT,CSAQEGTDTQYF
TRBD2,many,TRBV5-1,17,TRBJ2-1,TGCGCCAGCAGCTCAGGACTAGCGGGAGCGGGGTACAATGAGCAGTTCTTC,CASSSGLAGAGYNEQFF
TRBD1,many,TRBV4-3,13,TRBJ2-5,TGTGCCAGCAGCCAGGACAGGCAAGAGACCCAGTACTTC,CASSQDRQETQYF
NA,NA,TRBV7-2,17,TRBJ2-3,TGTGCCAGCAGCACCTGGTCAGCGGGTGGACTCGGTTGGACGCAGTATTTT,CASSTWSAGGLGWTQYF
TRBD2,few,TRBV5-1,15,TRBJ2-1,TGCGCCAGCAGCTTGACTAGCGGGACCGACAATGAGCAGTTCTTC,CASSLTSGTDNEQFF
NA,NA,TRBV5-1,13,TRBJ2-3,TGCGCCAGCAGCTTGGTGGTGATGGATACGCAGTATTTT,CASSLVVMDTQYF
TRBD2,few,TRBV24-1,15,TRBJ2-1,TGTGCCACCAGAGCTAGCGGGAAAACCCTCGATGAGCAGTTCTTC,CATRASGKTLDEQFF
NA,NA,TRBV4-1,18,TRBJ2-1,TGCGCCAGCAGCCAAGATCCGACAACTAGTGGAGGGTACAAAGAGCAGTTCTTC,CASSQDPTTSGGYKEQFF
TRBD1,many,TRBV7-9,15,TRBJ2-3,TGTGCCAGCAGCCACTCCGGGACAGTCACAGATACGCAGTATTTT,CASSHSGTVTDTQYF
TRBD1,NA,TRBV24-1,13,TRBJ2-7,TGTGCCAAGGCCGGGACAGATCGTCTCGAGCAGTACTTC,CAKAGTDRLEQYF
NA,few,TRBV9,16,TRBJ2-1,TGTGCCAGCAGCTTCAGACCAGGGACCTGGGGCAATGAGCAGTTCTTC,CASSFRPGTWGNEQFF
NA,NA,TRBV5-1,13,TRBJ1-1,TGCGCCAGCAGCGTTGAACGTAACACTGAAGCTTTCTTT,CASSVERNTEAFF
TRBD1,few,TRBV7-3,16,TRBJ2-5,TGTGCCAGCAGCTTAACTTCGGCAGGGGGCTGGAATGAGCAGCTCTTC,CASSLTSAGGWNEQLF
TRBD1,few,TRBV18,15,TRBJ2-7,TGTGCCAGCTCAATAACAGGGGACAGTACCTACGAGCAGTACTTC,CASSITGDSTYEQYF
TRBD1,few,TRBV5-1,21,TRBJ2-7,TGCGCCAGCAGCCAAGGACAGGGGGCGAGTTTTCTGGCGAGGAGCTCCTACGAGCAGTACTTC,CASSQGQGASFLARSSYEQYF
TRBD2,NA,TRBV2,17,TRBJ2-1,TGTGCCAGCAGCTCAGGAGGGACTAGCCCGGTAGGAAATAAGCAGTTCTTC,CASSSGGTSPVGNKQFF
NA,NA,TRBV6-1,15,TRBJ1-6,TGTGCCAGCAGTGAAGCTTCCTACGGGACGGGCACCCTCCACTTT,CASSEASYGTGTLHF
TRBD1,NA,TRBV6-5,15,TRBJ2-7,TGTGCCAGCAGTTACTCGACAGGGCGTCGCTACGAGCAGTACTTC,CASSYSTGRRYEQYF
NA,few,TRBV12-3/TRBV12-4,12,TRBJ1-2,TGTGCCAGCAGTCCCGACGGTTCGGGCTACACCTTC,CASSPDGSGYTF
NA,few,TRBV20-1,12,TRBJ2-7,TGCAGTGCTACGGTTACGGGATACGAGCAGTACTTC,CSATVTGYEQYF
NA,NA,TRBV12-3/TRBV12-4,14,TRBJ2-7,TGTGCCAGCAGTAAGAAGAGCGGAATATACGAGCAGTACTTC,CASSKKSGIYEQYF
NA,few,TRBV30,13,TRBJ2-5,TGTGCCGGTGGGGCGAACACTCAAGAGACCCAGTACTTC,CAGGANTQETQYF
NA,NA,TRBV4-1,15,TRBJ1-3,TGCGCCAGCAGCCAATTACCCGGAATTGGAAACACCATATATTTT,CASSQLPGIGNTIYF
TRBD2,few,TRBV12-3/TRBV12-4,14,TRBJ2-5,TGTGCCAGCAGCTCGCGGGGGACCCAAGAGACCCAGTACTTC,CASSSRGTQETQYF
TRBD2,few,TRBV30,16,TRBJ2-1,TGTGCCTGGAATTTCTACGCTAGCGGGAAGGGTCTGGGGCAGTTCTTC,CAWNFYASGKGLGQFF